The 32 T cell receptor beta chains below were found in one sample sequenced in a study of blood T cell repertoires in COVID-19. Sequenced by immunoSEQ multiplex PCR; TCRdb stores in-frame clones only, minus some. Of approximately 240,000 clones listed, about four fifths are singletons. The sample taken for sequencing was peripheral blood. These receptors were taken from a woman in her twenties or thirties who had recovered from COVID-19.

The gene calls are TRBV19 and TRBJ2-5, with D possibly TRBD2 on 6 matching bases. CDR1 is LNHDA and CDR2 is SQIVND in the germline V gene (reference sequence). The CDR3 consists of 14 residues. Trimming shortened V by 6 bases and J by 2 bases, and 13 bases separated the two germline ends. Here the CDR3 reads CASSGGMPQETQYF. For the CDR3, the DNA is TGTGCCAGTAGCGGCGGGATGCCACAAGAGACCCAGTACTTC.

This chain uses TRBV5-1 with TRBJ2-5; possibly TRBD1 for D (5 bases). The CDR3 has 12 residues. V lost 0 bases, J lost 5 bases, and 5 bases lay in between. Germline assignment: CDR1 SGHRS and CDR2 YFSETQ. The CDR3 here is CASSLEGETQYF. The CDR3 bases are TGCGCCAGCAGCTTGGAGGGGGAGACCCAGTACTTC.

This rearrangement joins TRBV28 to TRBJ2-7; D is perhaps TRBD2 (6 bases). From germline, CDR1 is MDHEN and CDR2 SYDVKM. With 5 bases removed from V and 2 bases from J, the gap between germline ends came to 10 bases. The CDR3 loop spans 13 amino acids. In nucleotides, the CDR3 is TGTGCCAGCAGTGCCACGGGGGCCTACGAGCAGTACTTC. This encodes CASSATGAYEQYF.

The chain couples TRBV18 to TRBJ1-2; D is unclear. Between the trimmed V and J ends, which lost 0 bases and 8 bases, there was a span of 10 bases. The CDR3 is 13 amino acids. CDR1 is KGHSH, CDR2 LQKENI, per germline. The CDR3 DNA sequence: TGTGCCAGCTCACCACCCTTAGAGGAGGGCTACACCTTC. Protein sequence: CASSPPLEEGYTF.

The CDR3, as DNA: TGTGCCACCAGCCCCCGACAGGGGTGGAATGAGCAGTTCTTC. This gives the protein CATSPRQGWNEQFF. The rearrangement links TRBV15 to TRBJ2-1; 8 bases align to TRBD1. Germline CDR1 LNHNV, CDR2 YYDKDF (reference sequence). The CDR3 contains 14 residues. V dropped 5 bases and J dropped 7; count of bases not matched to a gene: 7.

This chain links TRBV2 with TRBJ2-2, with 8 nucleotides matching TRBD2. Trimming took 2 bases from V and 8 from J; bases not matched to a gene: 7. The length of the CDR3 is 15 residues. CDR1 SNHLY and CDR2 FYNNEI come from the germline V gene. CDR3 protein: CASSESGSILGELFF. DNA of the CDR3: TGTGCCAGCAGTGAAAGCGGGAGTATACTGGGGGAGCTGTTTTTT.

CDR3 sequence (DNA): TGTGCCAGCAGCGCTTTACAGGGGGCGGCGGCCATATATTTT. Its protein product is CASSALQGAAAIYF. The genes are TRBV9 and TRBJ1-3; the match to TRBD1 covers 9 bases. Germline V gives CDR1 SGDLS, CDR2 YYNGEE. V was clipped by 3 bases and J by 11 bases; unmatched bases: 9. The CDR3 totals 14 residues. Variable domain in full (rest from reference TRBV9 and TRBJ1-3): DSGVTQTPKHLITATGQRVTLRCSPRSGDLSVYWYQQSLDQGLQFLIQYYNGEERAKGNILERFSAQQFPDLHSELNLSSLELGDSALYFCASSALQGAAAIYFGEGSWLTVV.

This clone was counted only a few times. V gene TRBV19 combines with J gene TRBJ1-1, with unresolved D. The CDR3 loop spans 12 amino acids. V was cut by 10 bases and J by 8 bases, with 17 bases left in between. Per the germline V gene, CDR1 is LNHDA and CDR2 is SQIVND (reference sequence). DNA for the CDR3: TGTGCCACTAAGAACCCCCGGGTAGAAGCTTTCTTT. This codes for CATKNPRVEAFF.

The genes are TRBV27 and TRBJ2-7; possibly TRBD1 for D (5 bases). V was pared by 5 bases and J by 6 bases, with 8 bases between. Germline lookup yields CDR1 MNHEY and CDR2 SMNVEV (reference sequence). CDR3 length equals 11 residues. This CDR3 reads CASSGRGEQYF. The CDR3 coding sequence is TGTGCCAGCAGTGGTAGGGGCGAGCAGTACTTC.

The J gene is TRBJ2-5, the V gene TRBV7-7, with 9 bases matching TRBD1. Trimming took 3 bases from V and 2 from J; bases not matched to a gene: 4. Germline V gene sequence: CDR1 SSHAT, CDR2 FNYEAQ (reference sequence). The CDR3 covers 15 residues. The CDR3 bases are TGTGCCAGCAGCTTTGGGACAGGGTGGCAAGAGACCCAGTACTTC. Its protein is CASSFGTGWQETQYF.

V is TRBV5-1 and J is TRBJ1-4; D is ambiguous. Trimming stripped 4 bases from V and 10 bases from J, with 11 bases between. CDR3 length equals 12 residues. Germline V gene data show CDR1 as SGHRS and CDR2 as YFSETQ. The DNA for the CDR3 is TGCGCCAGCAGCCAAGACACTTTAAAACTGTTTTTT. It specifies CASSQDTLKLFF.

This sequence joins TRBV19 and TRBJ2-2; TRBD1 matches at 10 bases. V lost 6 bases to trimming and J lost 5 bases; unmatched junction nucleotides: 9. The germline V gene has CDR1 LNHDA and CDR2 SQIVND (reference sequence). The CDR3 runs 16 residues. The chain's CDR3 is CASRGDRDRGTGELFF. Written as DNA, the CDR3 is TGTGCCAGTAGAGGGGACCGGGACAGGGGAACCGGGGAGCTGTTTTTT.

CDR3 sequence: CASSESGGDGYTF. CDR3 bases: TGTGCCAGCAGTGAATCAGGAGGTGATGGCTACACCTTC. V gene TRBV6-1 combines with J gene TRBJ1-2, with D unclear. The CDR3 consists of 13 residues. Germline V gives CDR1 MNHNS, CDR2 SASEGT. Trimming shortened V by 2 bases and J by 6 bases, and 10 bases separated the two germline ends.

The chain carries TRBV6-5 and TRBJ1-3, with D maybe TRBD1 (6 bases). CDR3 length: 15 residues. V was shortened by 5 bases and J by 0 bases, with 11 bases between the two germline ends. From germline, CDR1 is MNHEY and CDR2 SVGAGI. This CDR3 reads CASSSGQLSGNTIYF. CDR3 in DNA: TGTGCCAGCAGTAGTGGACAGCTCTCTGGAAACACCATATATTTT.

V usage is TRBV12-3 or TRBV12-4 and J usage is TRBJ2-7; D is undetermined. V lost 1 base and J 3 bases, leaving 7 bases between the germline ends. The CDR3 sequence is 13 residues long. The CDR3 coding sequence is TGTGCCAGCAGTTTAGTTTACAGCTACGAGCAGTACTTC. Its protein product is CASSLVYSYEQYF.

This clone was counted many times. V is TRBV15 and J is TRBJ2-2; 10 bases line up with TRBD1. The CDR3 contains 14 residues. From germline, CDR1 is LNHNV and CDR2 YYDKDF (reference sequence). Trimming took 8 bases from V and 5 from J; bases not matched to a gene: 5. CDR3 sequence reads: CATRGTGETGELFF. The DNA of the CDR3 is TGTGCCACCCGGGGGACAGGGGAAACCGGGGAGCTGTTTTTT.

The chain couples TRBV2 to TRBJ2-1; TRBD2 aligns across 7 bases. Germline loops: CDR1 SNHLY, CDR2 FYNNEI. V trimming: 4 bases; J trimming: 4 bases; junction bases outside the gene matches: 7. The CDR3 totals 15 residues. CDR3: CASSVTGGRYNEQFF. For the CDR3, the DNA is TGTGCCAGCAGTGTTACGGGAGGCAGATACAATGAGCAGTTCTTC.

The rearrangement joins TRBV11-2 to TRBJ2-1; D perhaps matches TRBD2 (6 bases). Trimming cost V 7 bases and J 5 bases, with 18 bases left between them. Germline V gene data show CDR1 as SGHAT and CDR2 as FQNNGV. The CDR3 loop spans 15 amino acids. CDR3 sequence reads: CASTSSGDLNNEQFF. In DNA form, the CDR3 reads TGTGCCAGCACCTCTTCGGGGGATCTGAACAATGAGCAGTTCTTC.

This chain connects TRBV6-5 to TRBJ2-3; 7 bases line up with TRBD1. The CDR3 spans 14 residues. Trimming cost V 11 bases and J 4 bases; bases outside gene matches: 12. The germline V gene has CDR1 MNHEY and CDR2 SVGAGI. The CDR3, as DNA: TGTGCCGCCCAGGTAGGGGGCTGGGCAGATACGCAGTATTTT. As protein: CAAQVGGWADTQYF.

The chain has TRBV24-1 and TRBJ1-1; the D gene is possibly TRBD1 (5 bases). Germline CDR1 reads KGHDR; CDR2 reads SFDVKD. This CDR3 has 13 residues. The CDR3 coding sequence is TGTGCAATACGGGGGACGTCGAACACTGAAGCTTTCTTT. Residues: CAIRGTSNTEAFF.

The chain is built from TRBV10-3 and TRBJ1-1; no definite D call. The CDR3 is made up of 14 amino acids. V lost 3 bases, J lost 0 bases, and 8 bases lay in between. Germline CDR1 is ENHRY and CDR2 is SYGVKD. The CDR3 bases are TGTGCCATCAGTGAAGCAATCTTGAACACTGAAGCTTTCTTT. Encoded protein: CAISEAILNTEAFF.

J is TRBJ2-1 and V is TRBV14; TRBD2 might be the D (5 bases). Trimming pared 0 bases from V and 9 bases from J, leaving 9 bases between. The CDR3 covers 13 residues. CDR1 and CDR2 from the germline V gene are SGHDN and FVKESK. CDR3 sequence (DNA): TGTGCCAGCAGCCAAGACATAAGCGGTGAGCAGTTCTTC. This gives the protein CASSQDISGEQFF.

This clone was observed a handful of times. The rearrangement links TRBV5-1 to TRBJ1-2; 7 bases match TRBD1. The CDR3 runs to 15 residues. The germline gives CDR1 SGHRS, CDR2 YFSETQ. The V segment lost 4 bases and the J segment 4 bases; nucleotides outside the gene matches: 10. CDR3 DNA sequence: TGCGCCAGCAGCACGACAGGGAGCGGGGGCTATGGCTACACCTTC. Its protein is CASSTTGSGGYGYTF.

The chain has TRBV9 and TRBJ2-3; D remains unclear. The CDR3 contains 12 residues. Germline V gives CDR1 SGDLS, CDR2 YYNGEE. Trimming cost V 2 bases and J 6 bases, with 7 bases left between them. This CDR3 is CASSVTSDTQYF. The CDR3 DNA reads TGTGCCAGCAGCGTGACTTCGGATACGCAGTATTTT. The whole variable domain, filled in from reference TRBV9 and TRBJ2-3, reads DSGVTQTPKHLITATGQRVTLRCSPRSGDLSVYWYQQSLDQGLQFLIQYYNGEERAKGNILERFSAQQFPDLHSELNLSSLELGDSALYFCASSVTSDTQYFGPGTRLTVL.

The chain employs TRBV11-2 and TRBJ2-1; D is unclear. With 1 base removed from V and 13 bases from J, the gap between germline ends came to 17 bases. This CDR3 is built from 14 residues. Germline-derived CDR1 and CDR2 are SGHAT and FQNNGV. The CDR3 region has the DNA TGTGCCAGCAGCTTAGGCCAGTCGATTCATCCTCAGTTCTTC. This codes for CASSLGQSIHPQFF.

The chain combines TRBV6-5 with TRBJ2-5; D is unresolved. The V gene's germline CDR1 is MNHEY and CDR2 SVGAGI. This CDR3 is 15 amino acids long. Trimming cost V 6 bases and J 1 base, with 15 bases left between them. In DNA, the CDR3 is TGTGCCAGCAGCCCCCTAGGAGCCGTCCAAGAGACCCAGTACTTC. As protein: CASSPLGAVQETQYF.

The chain uses TRBV27 and TRBJ1-2, with D possibly being TRBD1 (6 bases). This CDR3 contains 14 residues. V dropped 4 bases and J dropped 1 base, with 10 bases sitting between them. The germline V gene encodes CDR1 MNHEY and CDR2 SMNVEV (reference sequence). CDR3 in amino acids: CASSSSRGNYGYTF. DNA of the CDR3: TGTGCCAGCAGTTCCTCCAGGGGTAACTATGGCTACACCTTC.

This chain links TRBV2 with TRBJ2-7, with a possible D match to TRBD2 (5 bases). The germline V gene has CDR1 SNHLY and CDR2 FYNNEI. V shed 7 bases and J shed 2 bases, with 6 bases lying between them. The CDR3 totals 11 residues. The CDR3 spells CASTGAYEQYF. In DNA form, the CDR3 reads TGTGCCAGCACCGGGGCCTACGAGCAGTACTTC. Using reference TRBV2 and TRBJ2-7 for the parts outside the CDR3, the full variable domain is EPEVTQTPSHQVTQMGQEVILRCVPISNHLYFYWYRQILGQKVEFLVSFYNNEISEKSEIFDDQFSVERPDGSNFTLKIRSTKLEDSAMYFCASTGAYEQYFGPGTRLTVT.

The chain is built from TRBV19 and TRBJ2-4, with TRBD1 as a possible D gene (5 bases). The V gene lost 5 bases and the J gene lost 0 bases, with 11 bases spanning the gap. This CDR3 region has 15 residues. CDR1 and CDR2 (germline): LNHDA, SQIVND (reference sequence). The CDR3 sequence: CASSQLQGAKNIQYF. Written as DNA, the CDR3 is TGTGCCAGTAGTCAATTGCAGGGAGCCAAAAACATTCAGTACTTC.

CDR3 bases: TGTGCCAGCAGCCAAATCGCACTAGCGGGCGGTGGGGCCAACGTCCTGACTTTC. Translation: CASSQIALAGGGANVLTF. V is TRBV4-2 and J is TRBJ2-6; TRBD2 agrees at 9 bases. The CDR3 is made up of 18 amino acids. Germline V CDR1 and CDR2: LGHNA, YNFKEQ. Trimming removed 2 bases from V and 3 bases from J; junction bases left unmatched: 8.

The chain employs TRBV12-2 and TRBJ1-2; the D call in the table, TRBD1, was not verified against the DNA. TRBV12-2 counts as a pseudogene. This CDR3 has 17 amino acids. The CDR3 region has the DNA TGTGCAAGTCGCCCAGAAGACAGGGGGGGATTGGCGAATGGCTACACCTTC. Protein: CASRPEDRGGLANGYTF.

The chain links TRBV19 to TRBJ2-7; 7 bases are a match to TRBD1. Germline V gene lookup returns CDR1 LNHDA and CDR2 SQIVND (reference sequence). This CDR3 comprises 16 residues. Unmatched junction bases numbered 14, after V lost 5 bases and J lost 4 bases. CDR3 sequence: CASSPRQGVGSYEQYF. The CDR3 nucleotides read TGTGCCAGTAGTCCTCGCCAGGGGGTAGGATCGTACGAGCAGTACTTC.